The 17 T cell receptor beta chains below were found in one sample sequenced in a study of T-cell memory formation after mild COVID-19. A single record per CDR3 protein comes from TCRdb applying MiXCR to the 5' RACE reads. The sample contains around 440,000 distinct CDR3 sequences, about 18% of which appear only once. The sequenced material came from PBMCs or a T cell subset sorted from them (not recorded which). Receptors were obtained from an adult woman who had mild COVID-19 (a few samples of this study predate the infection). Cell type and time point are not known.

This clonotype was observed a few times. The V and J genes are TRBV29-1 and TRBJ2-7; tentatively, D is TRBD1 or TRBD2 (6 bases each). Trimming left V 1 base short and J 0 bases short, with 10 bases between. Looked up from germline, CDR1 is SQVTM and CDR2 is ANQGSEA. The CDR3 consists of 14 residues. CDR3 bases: TGCAGCGTTGAAGTTGGGGGGCGCTCCTACGAGCAGTACTTC. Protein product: CSVEVGGRSYEQYF.

CDR3 in amino acids: CASSLAPGGQKGMNTEAFF. As DNA, the CDR3 is TGCGCCAGCAGCTTGGCACCAGGGGGCCAGAAGGGTATGAACACTGAAGCTTTCTTT. The rearrangement joins TRBV5-1 to TRBJ1-1; 8 bases map to TRBD1. Germline V lookup: CDR1 SGHRS, CDR2 YFSETQ. The CDR3 runs to 19 residues. After removal of 0 bases from V and 0 bases from J, the junction contained 13 bases not matched to a gene.

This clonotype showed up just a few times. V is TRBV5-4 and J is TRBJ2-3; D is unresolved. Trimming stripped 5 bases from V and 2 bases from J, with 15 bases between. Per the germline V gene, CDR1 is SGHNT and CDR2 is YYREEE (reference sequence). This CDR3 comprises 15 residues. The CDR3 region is CASRIDGRSTDTQYF. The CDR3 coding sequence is TGTGCCAGCAGGATTGACGGTAGATCCACAGATACGCAGTATTTT.

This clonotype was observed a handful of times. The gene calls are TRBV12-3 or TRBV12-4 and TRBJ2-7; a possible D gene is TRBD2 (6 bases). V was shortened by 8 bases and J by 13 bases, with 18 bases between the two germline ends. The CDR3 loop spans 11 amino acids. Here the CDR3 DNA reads TGTGCCAGCGGCGGAGGAGGGGTTGACTACTTC. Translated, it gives CASGGGGVDYF.

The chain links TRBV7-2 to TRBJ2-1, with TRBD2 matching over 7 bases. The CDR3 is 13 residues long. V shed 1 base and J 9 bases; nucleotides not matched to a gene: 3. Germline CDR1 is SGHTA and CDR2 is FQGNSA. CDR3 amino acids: CASSLVGRGEQFF. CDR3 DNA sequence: TGTGCCAGCAGCTTAGTAGGGAGGGGTGAGCAGTTCTTC.

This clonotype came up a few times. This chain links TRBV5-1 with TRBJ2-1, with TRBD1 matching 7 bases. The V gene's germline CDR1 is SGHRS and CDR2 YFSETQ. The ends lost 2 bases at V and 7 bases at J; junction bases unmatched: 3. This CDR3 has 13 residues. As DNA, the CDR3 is TGCGCCAGCAGCTTCGACAGGGCTAATGAGCAGTTCTTC. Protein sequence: CASSFDRANEQFF.

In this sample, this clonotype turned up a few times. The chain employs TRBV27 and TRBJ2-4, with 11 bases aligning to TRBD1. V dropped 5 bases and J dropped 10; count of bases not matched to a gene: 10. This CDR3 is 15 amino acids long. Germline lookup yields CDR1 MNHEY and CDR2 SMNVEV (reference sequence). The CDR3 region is CASSPGQGARIIQYF. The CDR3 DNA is TGTGCCAGCAGTCCCGGACAGGGGGCTAGGATAATTCAGTACTTC.

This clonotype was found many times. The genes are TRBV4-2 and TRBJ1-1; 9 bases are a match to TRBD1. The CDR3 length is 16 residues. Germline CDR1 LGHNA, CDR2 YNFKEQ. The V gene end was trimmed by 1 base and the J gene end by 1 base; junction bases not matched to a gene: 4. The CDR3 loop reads CASSQAQTGGNTEAFF. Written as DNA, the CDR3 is TGTGCCAGCAGCCAAGCCCAGACAGGGGGGAACACTGAAGCTTTCTTT.

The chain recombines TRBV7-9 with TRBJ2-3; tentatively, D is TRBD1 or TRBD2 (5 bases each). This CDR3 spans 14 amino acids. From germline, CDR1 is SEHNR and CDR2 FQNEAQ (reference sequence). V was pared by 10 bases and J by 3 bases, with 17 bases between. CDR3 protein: CAIRGVYTTDTQYF. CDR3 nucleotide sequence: TGTGCCATTCGGGGCGTCTATACAACAGATACGCAGTATTTT.

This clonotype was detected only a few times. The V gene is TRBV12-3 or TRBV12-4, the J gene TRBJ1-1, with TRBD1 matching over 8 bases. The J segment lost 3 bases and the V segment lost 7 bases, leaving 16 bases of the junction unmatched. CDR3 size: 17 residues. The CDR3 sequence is CASIGRDGLTGDTEAFF. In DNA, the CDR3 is TGTGCCAGCATCGGAAGAGACGGGTTGACAGGGGACACTGAAGCTTTCTTT.

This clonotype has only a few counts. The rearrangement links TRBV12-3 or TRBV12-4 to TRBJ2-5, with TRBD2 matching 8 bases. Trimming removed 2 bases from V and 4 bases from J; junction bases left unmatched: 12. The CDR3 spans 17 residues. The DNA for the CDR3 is TGTGCCAGCAGTTTAAACGTGGGCGGGAGGTTGCGAGAGACCCAGTACTTC. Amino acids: CASSLNVGGRLRETQYF.

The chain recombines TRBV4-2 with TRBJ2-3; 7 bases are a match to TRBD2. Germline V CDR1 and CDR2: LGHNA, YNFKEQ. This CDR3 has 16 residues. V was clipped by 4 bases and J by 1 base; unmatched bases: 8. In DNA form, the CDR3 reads TGTGCCAGCAGCCCTCGAGCGGGGTCCCGCACAGATACGCAGTATTTT. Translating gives CASSPRAGSRTDTQYF.

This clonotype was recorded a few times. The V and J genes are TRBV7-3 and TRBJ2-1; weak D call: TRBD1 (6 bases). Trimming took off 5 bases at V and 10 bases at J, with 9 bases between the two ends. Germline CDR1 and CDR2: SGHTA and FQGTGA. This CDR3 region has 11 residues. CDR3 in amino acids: CASSTGQEQFF. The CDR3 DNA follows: TGTGCCAGCAGCACCGGACAGGAGCAGTTCTTC.

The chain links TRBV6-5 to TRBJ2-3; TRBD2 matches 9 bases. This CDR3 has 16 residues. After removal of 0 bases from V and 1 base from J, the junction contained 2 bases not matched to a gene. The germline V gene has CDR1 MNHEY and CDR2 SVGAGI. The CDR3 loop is CASSYSGGGGTDTQYF. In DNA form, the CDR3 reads TGTGCCAGCAGTTACTCGGGCGGGGGGGGCACAGATACGCAGTATTTT.

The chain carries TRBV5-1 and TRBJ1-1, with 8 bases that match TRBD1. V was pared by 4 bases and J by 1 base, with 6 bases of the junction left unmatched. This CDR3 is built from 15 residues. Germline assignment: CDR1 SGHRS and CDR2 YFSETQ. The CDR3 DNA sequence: TGCGCCAGCAGCGGAGGGACAGGAGAGAACACTGAAGCTTTCTTT. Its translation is CASSGGTGENTEAFF.

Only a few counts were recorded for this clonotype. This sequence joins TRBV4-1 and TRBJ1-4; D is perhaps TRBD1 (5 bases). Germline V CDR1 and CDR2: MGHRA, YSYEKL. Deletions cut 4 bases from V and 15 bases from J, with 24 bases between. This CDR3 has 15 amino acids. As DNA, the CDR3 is TGCGCCAGCAGCCCAAGACAGAGCGTGGGGGTAGGGATGTTTTTT. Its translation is CASSPRQSVGVGMFF.

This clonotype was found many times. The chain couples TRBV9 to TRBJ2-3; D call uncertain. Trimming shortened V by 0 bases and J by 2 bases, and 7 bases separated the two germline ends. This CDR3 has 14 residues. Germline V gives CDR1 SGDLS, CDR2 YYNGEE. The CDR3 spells CASSVGQLTDTQYF. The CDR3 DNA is TGTGCCAGCAGCGTAGGCCAGCTCACAGATACGCAGTATTTT.